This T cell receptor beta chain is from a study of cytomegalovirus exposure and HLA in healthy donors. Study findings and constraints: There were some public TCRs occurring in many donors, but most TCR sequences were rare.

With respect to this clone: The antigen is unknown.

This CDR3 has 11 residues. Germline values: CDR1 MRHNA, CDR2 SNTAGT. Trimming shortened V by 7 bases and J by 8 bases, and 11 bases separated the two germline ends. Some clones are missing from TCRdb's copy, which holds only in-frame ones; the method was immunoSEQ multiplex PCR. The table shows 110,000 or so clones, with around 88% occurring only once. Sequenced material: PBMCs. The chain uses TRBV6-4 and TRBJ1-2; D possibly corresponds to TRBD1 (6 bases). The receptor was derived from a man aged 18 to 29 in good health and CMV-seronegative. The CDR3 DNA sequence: TGTGCCAGCAACGGGGGGCGCGGCTACACCTTC. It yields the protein CASNGGRGYTF.